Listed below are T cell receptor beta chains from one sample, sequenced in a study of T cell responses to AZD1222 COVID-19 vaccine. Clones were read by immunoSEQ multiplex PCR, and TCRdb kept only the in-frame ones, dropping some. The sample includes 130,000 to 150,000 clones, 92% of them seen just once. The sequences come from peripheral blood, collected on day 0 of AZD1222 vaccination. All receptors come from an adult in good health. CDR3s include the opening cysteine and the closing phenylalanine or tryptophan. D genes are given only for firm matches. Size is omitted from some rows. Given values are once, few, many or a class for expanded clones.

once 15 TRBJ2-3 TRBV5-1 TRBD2 TGCGCCAGCAGCTTGGATAGCGGGTACACAGATACGCAGTATTTT CASSLDSGYTDTQYF
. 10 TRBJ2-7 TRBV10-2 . TGCGCCAGCGGGGAGTACGAGCAGTACTTC CASGEYEQYF
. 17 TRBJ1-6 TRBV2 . TGTGCCAGCAGGCTGGGGGGCTCCGTAACCTATAATTCACCCCTCCACTTT CASRLGGSVTYNSPLHF
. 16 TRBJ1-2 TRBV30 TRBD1 TGTGCCTGGAGTGCAAAGGACAGGGGAGGAAACTATGGCTACACCTTC CAWSAKDRGGNYGYTF
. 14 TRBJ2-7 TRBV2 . TGTGCCAGCAGTACGCAGGGGCCCCCCAACGAGCAGTACTTC CASSTQGPPNEQYF
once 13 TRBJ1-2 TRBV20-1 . TGCAGTGCTAGTTCCGGGGCCAACTATGGCTACACCTTC CSASSGANYGYTF
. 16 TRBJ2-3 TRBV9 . TGTGCCAGCAGCGTAGGGAATGAAGGCGGCACAGATACGCAGTATTTT CASSVGNEGGTDTQYF
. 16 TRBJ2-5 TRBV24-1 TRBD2 TGTGCCACCAGTGATCCGACTAGCGGGGGCGGGGAGACCCAGTACTTC CATSDPTSGGGETQYF
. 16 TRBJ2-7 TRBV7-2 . TGTGCCAGCAGCTTAGTTGGAGGACTTTCGCACTACGAGCAGTACTTC CASSLVGGLSHYEQYF
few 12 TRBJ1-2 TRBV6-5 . TGTGCCAGCAGCCCAGGGCCGTCTGGCTACACCTTC CASSPGPSGYTF